This is a list of T cell receptor beta chains from one sample in a study of OX40 agonist ivuxolimab in advanced cancers. TCRdb's copy holds only in-frame clones and misses some; the assay was immunoSEQ multiplex PCR. The sample consists of fewer than 90,000 clones, almost 90% of them appearing once. The sample was CD4+ or CD8+ T cells sorted from blood, taken in a trial of the OX40 agonist ivuxolimab. The receptor set was obtained from an adult with an advanced solid tumor such as melanoma, head and neck, liver or kidney cancer. Both conserved end residues are part of each CDR3. D genes are given only for firm matches. Some rows have no size entry. The others give once, few or many, or a class for an expanded clone.

j_call v_call d_call clone_size cdr3_nt cdr3_aa
TRBJ1-5 TRBV7-9 NA NA TGTGCCAGCAGCCCGGGAGGGGATAGCAATCAGCCCCAGCATTTT CASSPGGDSNQPQHF
TRBJ2-5 TRBV18 NA NA TGTGCCAGCTCACCTGGACAGAAAGAGACCCAGTACTTC CASSPGQKETQYF
TRBJ2-1 TRBV5-4 TRBD1 NA TGTGCCAGCAGCTTGGATCAGGGGGCGCACAATGAGCAGTTCTTC CASSLDQGAHNEQFF
TRBJ2-7 TRBV5-1 NA NA TGCGCCAGCAGCCCAGGGATGGACTTCTCCTTGCAGTACTTC CASSPGMDFSLQYF
TRBJ2-5 TRBV30 TRBD2 NA TGTGCCTGGAAAACTAGCGGACTAGAGACCCAGTACTTC CAWKTSGLETQYF
TRBJ2-2 TRBV18 NA NA TGTGCCAGCTCAAAGGACCCACCCGGGGAGCTGTTTTTT CASSKDPPGELFF
TRBJ2-7 TRBV6-1 NA once TGTGCCAGCACGGAATGGGGGCTCGAGCAGTACTTC CASTEWGLEQYF
TRBJ1-1 TRBV5-4 NA NA TGTGCCAGCAGCCTGCCTCAGATGAACACTGAAGCTTTCTTT CASSLPQMNTEAFF
TRBJ1-5 TRBV7-9 TRBD1 NA TGTGCCAGCAGCTTAGTCGAGGGGGCGAGGGTTCAGCCCCAGCATTTT CASSLVEGARVQPQHF
TRBJ1-2 TRBV7-2 TRBD1 NA TGTGCCAGCAGCTTTGCAGGGGGCTTTAACTATGGCTACACCTTC CASSFAGGFNYGYTF